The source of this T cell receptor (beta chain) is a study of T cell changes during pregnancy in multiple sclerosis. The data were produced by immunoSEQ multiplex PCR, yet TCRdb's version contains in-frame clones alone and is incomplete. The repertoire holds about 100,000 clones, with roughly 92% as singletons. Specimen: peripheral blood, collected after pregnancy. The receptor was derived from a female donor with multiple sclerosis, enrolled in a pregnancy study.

The CDR3 nucleotides read TGTGCCTGGATTTTGCAAGACTTGACAGGGGGCGCAGGTGGCTACACCTTC. Amino acids: CAWILQDLTGGAGGYTF. The chain uses TRBV30 and TRBJ1-2, with TRBD1 identical over 10 bases. Germline loops: CDR1 GTSNPN, CDR2 SVGIG (reference sequence). CDR3 size: 17 residues. Losses at the gene ends were 4 bases for V and 7 bases for J; bases not matched to a gene: 18.